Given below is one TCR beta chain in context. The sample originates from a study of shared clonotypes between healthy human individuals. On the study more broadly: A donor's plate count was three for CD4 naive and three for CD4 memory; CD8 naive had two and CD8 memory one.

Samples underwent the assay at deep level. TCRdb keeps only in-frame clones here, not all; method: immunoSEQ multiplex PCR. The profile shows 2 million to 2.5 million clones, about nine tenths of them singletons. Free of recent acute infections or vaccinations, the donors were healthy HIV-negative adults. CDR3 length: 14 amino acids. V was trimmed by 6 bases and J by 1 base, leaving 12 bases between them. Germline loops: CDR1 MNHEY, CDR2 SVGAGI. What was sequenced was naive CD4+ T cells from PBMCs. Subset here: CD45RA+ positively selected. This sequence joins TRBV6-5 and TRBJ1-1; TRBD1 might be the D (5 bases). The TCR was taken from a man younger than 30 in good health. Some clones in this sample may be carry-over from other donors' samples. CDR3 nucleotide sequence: TGTGCCAGCAGGAACTTTCAGGGGAACACTGAAGCTTTCTTT. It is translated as CASRNFQGNTEAFF.